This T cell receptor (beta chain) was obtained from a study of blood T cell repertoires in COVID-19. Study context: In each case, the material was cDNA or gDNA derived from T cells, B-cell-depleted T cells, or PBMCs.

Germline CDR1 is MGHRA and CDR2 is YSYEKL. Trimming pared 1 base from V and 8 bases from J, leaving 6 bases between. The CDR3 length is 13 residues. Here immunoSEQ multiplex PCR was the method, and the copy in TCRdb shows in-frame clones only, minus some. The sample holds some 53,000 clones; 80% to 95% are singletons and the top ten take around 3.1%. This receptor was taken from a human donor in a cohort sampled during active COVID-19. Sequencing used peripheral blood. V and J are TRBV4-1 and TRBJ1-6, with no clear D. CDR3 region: CASSQVRDSPLHF. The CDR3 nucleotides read TGCGCCAGCAGCCAAGTGAGAGATTCACCCCTCCACTTT.